The clone carrying this T cell receptor beta chain was counted only a few times. The data belong to a study of T cells after yellow fever vaccination. TCR cDNA, made by 5'RACE template switching, carried an added universal primer site and UMIs. Using its own MiXCR run on the 5' RACE reads, TCRdb lists one record per CDR3 protein. The sample holds about 320,000 distinct CDR3 sequences, 4% to 5.5% seen once. The receptor was derived from a man aged 18 to 29 who received the YFV17D yellow fever vaccine. The sample was PBMCs, taken 15 days after the yellow fever booster vaccination.

DNA for the CDR3: TGTGCCACCTGGGACAGGAGATCCGATAGGAGTGGCTACACCTTC. It yields the protein CATWDRRSDRSGYTF. The chain couples TRBV19 to TRBJ1-2; TRBD1 aligns across 8 bases. J lost 7 bases, V lost 10 bases, and 17 bases had no gene match. Germline V gives CDR1 LNHDA, CDR2 SQIVND (reference sequence). The CDR3 runs to 15 residues.